A selection of T cell receptor beta chains follows, all from one sample in a study of identical twins. One entry per CDR3 protein results from TCRdb running MiXCR on the 5' RACE reads. The data hold a few hundred thousand distinct CDR3 sequences, with 8.5% to 9.5% observed a single time. These data were also filed under a second study, of yellow fever vaccine responses in identical twins.

Sequencing used CD8+ T cells sorted from blood. The receptors derive from a woman in her late teens or twenties in good health. Each CDR3 is given with its conserved first and last residue. The order of the fields is J gene, D gene, V gene, CDR3 protein. The D gene is left open where the match is weak.

>TRBJ2-2|.|TRBV10-2
CASRRYQGATNTGELFF
>TRBJ1-6|TRBD1|TRBV25-1
CASAIDRGGNSPLHF
>TRBJ2-7|.|TRBV19
CASEDRISYEQYF
>TRBJ2-7|.|TRBV5-5
CASSLIGVTYEQYF
>TRBJ2-7|.|TRBV10-3
CAISEREGARIYEQYF
>TRBJ2-2|.|TRBV12-3/TRBV12-4
CASSAWTGELFF
>TRBJ2-7|.|TRBV15
CATSDDRYEQYF
>TRBJ2-1|TRBD2|TRBV24-1
CATSDKAGGDYNEQFF
>TRBJ2-1|.|TRBV4-3
CASSPNWESSYNEQFF
>TRBJ2-3|.|TRBV3-1
CASSAEGGGAYRDTQYF
>TRBJ2-7|.|TRBV20-1
CSASIARRDEQYF
>TRBJ2-7|.|TRBV7-9
CASSPTQGPSSYEQYF
>TRBJ2-1|.|TRBV4-3
CASSQDPALGPYNEQFF
>TRBJ2-1|.|TRBV4-3
CASSQERSPGEQFF
>TRBJ2-7|TRBD2|TRBV20-1
CSARDRDGRAYEQYF
>TRBJ2-1|TRBD1|TRBV7-9
CASSLGGDRYNEQFF
>TRBJ2-3|.|TRBV4-1
CASSLPGTDTQYF
>TRBJ2-7|.|TRBV20-1
CSVEDSVYEQYF
>TRBJ2-2|.|TRBV5-1
CASPDSSGELFF
>TRBJ1-3|.|TRBV7-2
CASSLSGSSGNTIYF
>TRBJ1-3|.|TRBV20-1
CSAGIGGNTIYF
>TRBJ2-7|TRBD1|TRBV7-9
CASSPRDREIYEQYF
>TRBJ1-2|.|TRBV29-1
CSVEDREGRDYGYTF
>TRBJ2-3|.|TRBV29-1
CSVESLGDGDTQYF